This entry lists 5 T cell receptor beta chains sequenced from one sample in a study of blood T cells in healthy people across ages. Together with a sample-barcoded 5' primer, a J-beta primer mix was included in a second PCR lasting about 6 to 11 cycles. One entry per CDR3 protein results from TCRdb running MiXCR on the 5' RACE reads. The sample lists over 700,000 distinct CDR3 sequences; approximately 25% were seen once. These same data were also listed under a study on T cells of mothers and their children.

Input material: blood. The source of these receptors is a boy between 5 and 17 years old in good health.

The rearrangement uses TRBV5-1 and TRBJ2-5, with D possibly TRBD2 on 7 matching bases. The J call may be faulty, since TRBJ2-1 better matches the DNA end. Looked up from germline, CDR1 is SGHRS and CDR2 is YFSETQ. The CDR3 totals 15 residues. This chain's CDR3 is CASRPLWEGGNEQFF. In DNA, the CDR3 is TGCGCCAGCAGACCCTTGTGGGAGGGGGGGAATGAGCAGTTCTTC.

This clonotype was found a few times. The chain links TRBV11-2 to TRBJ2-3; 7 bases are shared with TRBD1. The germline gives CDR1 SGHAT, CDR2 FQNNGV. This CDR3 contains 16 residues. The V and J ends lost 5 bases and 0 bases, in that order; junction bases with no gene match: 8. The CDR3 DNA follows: TGTGCCAGCAGCATTCGGACAGGTTTTAGCACAGATACGCAGTATTTT. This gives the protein CASSIRTGFSTDTQYF.

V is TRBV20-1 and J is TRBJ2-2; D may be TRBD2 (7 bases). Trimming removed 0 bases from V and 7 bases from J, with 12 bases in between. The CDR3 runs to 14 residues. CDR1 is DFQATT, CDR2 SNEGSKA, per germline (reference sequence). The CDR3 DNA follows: TGCAGTGCTAGAGATCACAGGGAGGGCGGGGAGCTGTTTTTT. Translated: CSARDHREGGELFF.

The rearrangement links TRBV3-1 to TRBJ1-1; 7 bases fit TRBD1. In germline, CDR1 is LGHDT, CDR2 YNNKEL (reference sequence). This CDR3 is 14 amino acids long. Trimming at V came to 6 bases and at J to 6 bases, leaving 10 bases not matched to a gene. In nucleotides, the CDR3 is TGTGCCAGCAGGGAGGGGGCACTTGGTCCTGAAGCTTTCTTT. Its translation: CASREGALGPEAFF.

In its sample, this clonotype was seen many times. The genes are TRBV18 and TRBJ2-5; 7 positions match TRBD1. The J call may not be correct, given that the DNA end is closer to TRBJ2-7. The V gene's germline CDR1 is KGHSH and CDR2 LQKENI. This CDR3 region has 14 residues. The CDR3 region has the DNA TGTGCCAGCTCACCACCGACAGGGACCTACGAGCAGTACTTC. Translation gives CASSPPTGTYEQYF.